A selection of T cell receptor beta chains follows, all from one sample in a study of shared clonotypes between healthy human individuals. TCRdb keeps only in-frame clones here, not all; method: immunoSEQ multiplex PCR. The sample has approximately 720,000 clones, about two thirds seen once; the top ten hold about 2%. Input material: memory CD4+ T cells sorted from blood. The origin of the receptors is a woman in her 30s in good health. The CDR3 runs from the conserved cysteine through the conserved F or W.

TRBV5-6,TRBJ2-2,CASSWGSSGRTGELFF
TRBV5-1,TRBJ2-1,CASSLASQGAYNEQFF
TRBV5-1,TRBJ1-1,CASSLKGQGEIEAFF
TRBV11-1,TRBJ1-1,CASSFLGRTEAFF
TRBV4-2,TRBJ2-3,CASSPSAGRGYTDTQYF
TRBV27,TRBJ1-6,CASRREGGAPLHF
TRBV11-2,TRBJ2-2,CASSNGLSNTGELFF
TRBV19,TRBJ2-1,CASSPGRHNEQFF
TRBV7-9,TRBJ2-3,CASSLVMGATDTQYF
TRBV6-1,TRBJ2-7,CASVWGPGGEQYF
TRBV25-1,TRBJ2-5,CASSESDREQETQYF
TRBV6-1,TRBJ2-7,CASNPLAVGYEQYF
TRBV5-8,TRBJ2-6,CASSLRSGANVLTF
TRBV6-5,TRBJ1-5,CASSSLGTGGNQPQHF
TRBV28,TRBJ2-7,CASSRGDSYYEQYF
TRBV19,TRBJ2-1,CASRGSGSNNEQFF
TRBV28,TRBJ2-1,CASSLRTVINEQFF
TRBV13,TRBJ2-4,CASSPKGLAKNIQYF
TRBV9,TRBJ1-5,CASSVQGAGQPQHF
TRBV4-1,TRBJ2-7,CASSLPHNEQYF
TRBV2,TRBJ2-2,CASSEQGGGGTGELFF
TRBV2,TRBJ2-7,CASNRAYEQYF
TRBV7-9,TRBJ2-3,CASSRDQTDTQYF